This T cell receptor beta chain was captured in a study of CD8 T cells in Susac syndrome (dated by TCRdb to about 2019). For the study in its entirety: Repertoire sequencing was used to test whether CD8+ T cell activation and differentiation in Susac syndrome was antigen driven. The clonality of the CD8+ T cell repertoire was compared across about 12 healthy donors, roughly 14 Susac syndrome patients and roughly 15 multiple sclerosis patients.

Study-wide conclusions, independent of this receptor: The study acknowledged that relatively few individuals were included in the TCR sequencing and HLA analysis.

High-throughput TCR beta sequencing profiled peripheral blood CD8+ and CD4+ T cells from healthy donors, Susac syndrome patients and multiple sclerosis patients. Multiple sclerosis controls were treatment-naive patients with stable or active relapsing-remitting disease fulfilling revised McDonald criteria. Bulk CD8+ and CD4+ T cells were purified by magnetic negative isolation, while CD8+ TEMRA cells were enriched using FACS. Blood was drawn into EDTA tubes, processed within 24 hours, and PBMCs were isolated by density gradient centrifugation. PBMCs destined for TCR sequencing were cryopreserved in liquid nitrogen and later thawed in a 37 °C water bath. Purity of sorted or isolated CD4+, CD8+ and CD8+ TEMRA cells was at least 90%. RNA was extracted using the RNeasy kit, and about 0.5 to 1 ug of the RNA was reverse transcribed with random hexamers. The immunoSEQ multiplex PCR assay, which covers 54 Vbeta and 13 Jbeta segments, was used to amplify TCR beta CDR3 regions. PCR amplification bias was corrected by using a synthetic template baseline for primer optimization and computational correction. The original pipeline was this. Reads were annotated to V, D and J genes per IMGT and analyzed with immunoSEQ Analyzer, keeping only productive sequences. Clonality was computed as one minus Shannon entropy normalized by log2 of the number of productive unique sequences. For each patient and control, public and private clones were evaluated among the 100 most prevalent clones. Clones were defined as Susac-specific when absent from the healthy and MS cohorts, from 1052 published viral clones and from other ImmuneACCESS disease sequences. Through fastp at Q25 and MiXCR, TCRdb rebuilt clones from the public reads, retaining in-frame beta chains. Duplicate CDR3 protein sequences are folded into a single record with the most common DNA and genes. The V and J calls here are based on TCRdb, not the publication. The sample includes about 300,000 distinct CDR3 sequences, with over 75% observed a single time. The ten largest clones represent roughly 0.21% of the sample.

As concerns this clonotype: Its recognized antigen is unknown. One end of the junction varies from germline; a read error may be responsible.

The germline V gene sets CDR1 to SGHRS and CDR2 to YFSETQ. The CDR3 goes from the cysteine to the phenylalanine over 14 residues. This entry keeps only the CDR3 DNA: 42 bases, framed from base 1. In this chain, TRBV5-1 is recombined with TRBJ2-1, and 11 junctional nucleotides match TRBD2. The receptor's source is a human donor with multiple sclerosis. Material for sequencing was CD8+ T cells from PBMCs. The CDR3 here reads CANSLAGGYNEQFF. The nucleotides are TGCGCCAACAGCTTAGCGGGAGGGTACAATGAGCAGTTCTTC.